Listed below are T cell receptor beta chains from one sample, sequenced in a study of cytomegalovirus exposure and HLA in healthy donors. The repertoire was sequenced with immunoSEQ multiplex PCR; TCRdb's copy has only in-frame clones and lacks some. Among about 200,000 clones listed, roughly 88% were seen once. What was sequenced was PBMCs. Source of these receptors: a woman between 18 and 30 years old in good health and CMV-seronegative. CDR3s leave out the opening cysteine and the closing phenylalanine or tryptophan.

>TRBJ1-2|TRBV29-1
SATGTPYGYT
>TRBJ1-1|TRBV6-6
ASSYATQGSDTEAF
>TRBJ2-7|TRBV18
ASSLHPGQGDEQY
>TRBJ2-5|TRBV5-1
ASSPLTAEETQY
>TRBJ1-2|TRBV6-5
ASRQGYGYT
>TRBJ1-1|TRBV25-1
ASTRQGANTEAF
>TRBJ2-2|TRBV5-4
ASSLAGIYTGELF
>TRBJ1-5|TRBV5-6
ASSLGQFKQPQH
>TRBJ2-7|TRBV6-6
ASSYGQGEYEQY
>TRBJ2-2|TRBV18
ASSPPRNFPELF
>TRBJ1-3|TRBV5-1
ASSLVTTGGQSSGNTIY
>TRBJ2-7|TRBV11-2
ASSLERGRGYEQY
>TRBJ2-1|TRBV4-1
ASSPRDSANNEQF
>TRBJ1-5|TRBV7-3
ASSSTSGEPQH
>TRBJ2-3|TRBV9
ASSVSSVGDTQY
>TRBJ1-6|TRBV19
ASSRTGNNSPLH
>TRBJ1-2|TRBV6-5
ASSYSRTGGTDGYT
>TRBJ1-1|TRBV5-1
ASSLRQDTEAF
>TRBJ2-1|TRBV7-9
ASGGDLRGNEQF
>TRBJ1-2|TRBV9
ASSVVTEYGYT
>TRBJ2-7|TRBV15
ATSRVDRDFGEQY
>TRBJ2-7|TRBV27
ASSSSELQDEQY
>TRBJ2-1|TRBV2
ASSPRTSGGLRQF
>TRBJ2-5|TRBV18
ASSPRDRETQY
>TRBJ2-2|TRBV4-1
ASSQGLTVTGELF
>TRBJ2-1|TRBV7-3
ASSPPAGGPNEQF
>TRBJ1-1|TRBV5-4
ASSSRGDRVVDTEAF
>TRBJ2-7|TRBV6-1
ASRTGSYEQY
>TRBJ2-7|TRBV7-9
ASSLAYGLAGTTAYEQY
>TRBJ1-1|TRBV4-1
ASSLRTGRNTEAF
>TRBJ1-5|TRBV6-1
ASSGQPTSNQPQH
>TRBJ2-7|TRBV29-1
SVGGETSGSYEQY
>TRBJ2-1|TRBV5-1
ASSLDGTGYNEQF
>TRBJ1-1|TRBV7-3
ASSLGVGQGEAF
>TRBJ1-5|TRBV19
ASSTQGRTGLIIYNQPQH
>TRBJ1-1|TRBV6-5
ASSYNTVRGYTEAF
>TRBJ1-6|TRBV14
ASSQERWRGPPLH
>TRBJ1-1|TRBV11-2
ASSYGQVATEAF
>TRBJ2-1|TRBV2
ASHLPGQGQF
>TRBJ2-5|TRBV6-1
ASSPLDRFFETQY
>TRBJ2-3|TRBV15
ATSRGPGGRVTQY
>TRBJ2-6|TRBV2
ASTPLKAPGANVLT
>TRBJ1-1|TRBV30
AWRTQGHTEAF
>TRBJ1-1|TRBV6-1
ASSLIGTGRTEAF
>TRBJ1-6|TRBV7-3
ASSSGLENSPLH